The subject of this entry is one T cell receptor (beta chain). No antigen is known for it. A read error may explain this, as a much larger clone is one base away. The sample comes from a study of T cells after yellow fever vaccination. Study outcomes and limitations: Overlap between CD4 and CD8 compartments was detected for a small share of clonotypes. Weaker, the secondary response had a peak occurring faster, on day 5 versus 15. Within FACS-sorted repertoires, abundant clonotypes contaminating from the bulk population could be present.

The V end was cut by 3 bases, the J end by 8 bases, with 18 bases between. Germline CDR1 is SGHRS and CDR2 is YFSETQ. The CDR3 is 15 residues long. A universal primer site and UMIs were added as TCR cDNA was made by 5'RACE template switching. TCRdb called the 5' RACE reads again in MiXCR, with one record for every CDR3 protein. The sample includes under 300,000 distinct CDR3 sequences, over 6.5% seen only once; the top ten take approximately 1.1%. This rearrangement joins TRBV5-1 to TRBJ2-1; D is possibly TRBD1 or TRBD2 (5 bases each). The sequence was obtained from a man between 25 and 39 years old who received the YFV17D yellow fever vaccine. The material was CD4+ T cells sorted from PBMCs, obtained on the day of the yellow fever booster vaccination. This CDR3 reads CASSSTGTSVDEQFF. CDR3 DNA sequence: TGCGCCAGCAGCTCGACCGGGACCAGCGTGGATGAGCAGTTCTTC.